The clone carrying this T cell receptor (beta chain) came up a few times. Unique molecular identifiers were built into the TCRbeta library. TCRdb used MiXCR to reprocess the PCR reads, holding one entry per CDR3 protein. The sample includes hundreds of thousands of distinct CDR3 sequences, around a sixth of them seen just once. The sample is drawn from a study of T-cell reconstitution after alpha-beta-depleted transplantation in children. The CDR3 sequence is 12 residues long. The V end lost 1 base, the J end lost 10 bases, and 8 bases lay between the germline ends. Germline CDR1 and CDR2: SEHNR and FQNEAQ (reference sequence).

Here the sequenced sample was PBMCs from the stem cell graft donor, taken from the stem cell graft. The chain has TRBV7-9 and TRBJ2-1, with D possibly matching TRBD2 (6 bases). This sequence originates from a human donor who donated a stem cell graft to a child with acute myeloid leukemia. The CDR3 nucleotides are TGTGCCAGCAGCTTAGGGGACTTGGAGCAGTTCTTC. Amino acids: CASSLGDLEQFF.